Below, one TCR beta chain is given with its context. No antigen is known for it. A much larger clone differs from this one at a single base, so this may be a read error. These data originate in a study of CD8+CD57+ T cells in acquired aplastic anemia. Study details: When averaged, DNA from sorted CD4+ and CD8+ cells came to approximately 3.2 ug.

The template used for profiling TCR beta VDJ and CDR3 was genomic DNA. TCRdb processed the reads anew with MiXCR; each CDR3 protein has one entry. Of about 170,000 distinct CDR3 sequences listed, about three fifths are singletons. Study observations and caveats: Patients and controls had in common 25 to 30 CD8+ CDR3 sequences. Between the patient and control groups, CD8+ Simpson's diversity did not differ significantly.

The CDR3 consists of 11 residues. Germline loops: CDR1 MNHNS, CDR2 SASEGT. The material sequenced was sorted CD4+, CD8+, or CD8+CD57+ T cells (not recorded which) from PBMCs. The chain uses TRBV6-1 and TRBJ1-1; the D gene is possibly TRBD1 (5 bases). The clonotype originates from a human donor in good health. In nucleotides, the CDR3 is TGTGCCGGCAGTCGACGGGGGGAAGCTTTCTTT. Amino acids: CAGSRRGEAFF.